The T cell receptor (beta chain) described here comes from a study of T cell responses to AZD1222 COVID-19 vaccine. The overall study: Analysis merged second doses at about 4 or about 12 weeks.

The repertoire was sequenced with immunoSEQ multiplex PCR; TCRdb's copy has only in-frame clones and lacks some. The profile shows around 120,000 clones, approximately 90% of them singletons. The CDR3 has 14 residues. Trimming cost V 5 bases and J 4 bases, with 12 bases left between them. The V gene's germline CDR1 is KGHSH and CDR2 LQKENI. This receptor was taken from an adult in good health. The starting material was peripheral blood, obtained on day 0 of AZD1222 vaccination. V is TRBV18 and J is TRBJ1-5; possible D gene TRBD1, 6 bases. The CDR3: CASSRGGGNQPQHF. The DNA for the CDR3 is TGTGCCAGCTCAAGAGGGGGAGGGAATCAGCCCCAGCATTTT.